Detailed here is one TCR beta chain. Its recognized antigen is unknown. The input lacks base qualities; no much larger clone sits a single base away. Healthy HIV-negative adults with no recently reported acute infections or vaccinations were included as donors. All donors were Caucasian adults living in Nashville, Tennessee, USA. For unsorted samples, 90 million or so PBMCs were counted and genomic DNA was extracted with the QIAamp DNA Blood Mini kit. Blood was collected by leukapheresis, and PBMCs were isolated by Ficoll-Histopaque density gradient centrifugation and then cryopreserved in liquid nitrogen vapor phase. The data belong to a study of shared clonotypes between healthy human individuals (TCRdb year 2020). Describing the broader study: The cohort comprised a couple of women and three men aged 18 to 49 years. Each donor's leukapheresis produced roughly between roughly 0.94 and 9.5 billion PBMCs. To estimate repertoire size and how much clonotype sharing occurs between individuals, the study deeply sequenced the blood TCR repertoires of roughly 5 healthy adults. To increase sequencing depth and limit assay-specific biases, different laboratories used diverse techniques to prepare libraries and sequence TCR repertoires.

The germline V gene (reference sequence) provides CDR1 LNHDA and CDR2 SQIVND. Trimming at the junction amounts to 7 bases on V and 7 bases on J, and the germline ends lie 10 bases apart. Taken from cysteine to phenylalanine, the CDR3 has 11 residues. Only the CDR3 part of the read is kept: 33 bases, read in frame from the first base. General findings and caveats noted by the study authors: Only blood was sampled, and tissue TCR repertoires likely differ from those in blood. Pairwise subsampling indicated that sequencing depth was expected to affect the degree of clonotype sharing among donors. The genetic and exposure-history diversity represented was limited by the small number of donors.

Using the deep immunoSEQ assay, multiplex PCR amplified TCR CDR3 regions from genomic DNA. Extracted genomic DNA from each cell subset was distributed evenly across all wells of several immunoSEQ 96-well plates, and each plate was treated as a replicate. Each replicate PCR for unsorted PBMC received around 330 ng genomic DNA, equal to tens of thousands of T cell genomes. Genomic DNA from unsorted PBMC was sequenced over ten immunoSEQ deep assay plates. Purified libraries were measured with a Qubit 3.0 fluorometer, size-checked on a Bioanalyzer 2100, and measured again with the KAPA Library Quantification kit. Every immunoSEQ 96-well plate was sequenced on a dedicated single-read 150-cycle Illumina NextSeq 550 flow cell. The study's processing was this. Because only junctional sequences without quality scores were contained in the immunoSEQ output, filtering matching that applied to full-length reads could not be performed. To assign V/J genes and CDR3, sequences were annotated using PyIR, a Python wrapper for IgBLAST v1.9, with IMGT germline references. Any read was removed if the V/J assignment was weak (E-value above 1e-6), the CDR3 was missing, or the read contained stop codons, out-of-frame junctions, or ambiguous translated residues. V3J clonotypes were defined as sequences sharing the same inferred V gene, J gene, and CDR3 amino acid sequence. Percentage overlap between repertoires was computed as shared unique clonotypes divided by the size of the smaller repertoire. Three approaches were used to assess repertoire richness: RTK rarefaction, the Chao1 estimator, and Recon v2.1 estimates of unobserved clonotypes. TCRdb holds this immuneACCESS table with in-frame rearrangements only. Some clones are missing; in checked studies, unresolved V genes explain under half, and the rest has no known cause. V and J calls plus clone size are reproduced from that table; the DNA served to infer D and trimming. The sample data list over 400,000 clones, and 78% of these were observed just once. The ten biggest clones cover around 12% of the sample.

This sequence uses TRBV19 and TRBJ1-1; the best D guess is TRBD1, with 5 bases matching. The sequenced sample consisted of PBMCs. This TCR came from a woman aged 40-49 years in good health. Some clones in this sample may be carry-over from other donors' samples. The CDR3 region reads CASNSGFEAFF. The nucleotide sequence is given as TGTGCCAGTAACTCAGGGTTTGAAGCTTTCTTT.